The 8 T cell receptor beta chains listed next were all sequenced from one sample in a study of tissue T cells after allogeneic stem cell transplantation. The protocol was immunoSEQ multiplex PCR, while the TCRdb copy is restricted to in-frame clones and leaves out a portion. The sample records tens of thousands of clones, just under 75% being singletons. The sequencing input was spleen. Receptors were obtained from a female BALB/c mouse in good health. The MHC haplotype of this mouse line is H2-d.

Remarks on this clone: Gene names are the mouse ones. The CDR3 end lies 1 residue beyond the end of the read and is filled in from the germline J gene. The V gene is TRBV13-1, the J gene TRBJ1-2; D not resolved. Germline V CDR1 and CDR2: NSHNY, SYGAGN. The V end was cut by 1 base, the J end by 0 bases, with 4 bases between. The CDR3 extends over 13 amino acids. Partial CDR3 DNA: TGTGCCAGCAGTGATCCATCAAACTCCGACTACACC. Translated: CASSDPSNSDYT. The whole CDR3 sequence is CASSDPSNSDYTF.

Comment on this clone: Mouse gene names and germline throughout. Read data end 1 residue before the CDR3 end; the end is taken from the germline J gene. The chain couples TRBV5 to TRBJ2-4, with 9 bases aligning to TRBD2. The germline V gene has CDR1 LGHNA and CDR2 YNLKQL (reference sequence). CDR3 size: 16 residues. With V trimmed by 0 bases and J by 3 bases, 4 bases remained unmatched. The CDR3 DNA, read in part, is TGTGCCAGCAGCCAAGATCTGGGGGGGGCACAAAACACCTTGTAC. Its protein product is CASSQDLGGAQNTLY. The CDR3 as a whole reads CASSQDLGGAQNTLYF.

A remark on this clone: Mouse names are used for the genes. The CDR3 is cut off 1 residue early in the read; its end comes from the germline J gene. This chain uses TRBV14 with TRBJ2-7; D is perhaps TRBD2 (5 bases). Trimming left V 4 bases short and J 3 bases short, with 11 bases between. Germline V lookup: CDR1 SGHDT, CDR2 FRDEAV. The CDR3 is 13 amino acids. The sequenced part of the CDR3 DNA is TGTGCCAGCAGTCTCGGTGGGGACTATGAACAGTAC. Its protein is CASSLGGDYEQY. The full CDR3 reads CASSLGGDYEQYF.

Of note for this clone: Mouse gene names and germline throughout. The read ends 1 residue shy of where the CDR3 ends; the end is completed using the germline J gene. V and J are TRBV4 and TRBJ2-4, with 11 bases lining up with TRBD2. The CDR3 covers 15 residues. Losses at the gene ends were 4 bases for V and 3 bases for J; bases not matched to a gene: 3. Per the germline V gene, CDR1 is LGHDT and CDR2 is YNNKQL (reference sequence). The DNA read from the CDR3 is TGTGCCAGCAGCTTCACTGGGGGGGCGCAAAACACCTTGTAC. It yields the protein CASSFTGGAQNTLY. The whole CDR3 region reads CASSFTGGAQNTLYF.

As regards this clone: Gene names are mouse gene names. From the germline J gene comes the end of the CDR3, since the read stops 1 residue before it. The chain is built from TRBV4 and TRBJ2-5, with D tentatively TRBD1 (5 bases). This CDR3 has 13 residues. The germline gives CDR1 LGHDT, CDR2 YNNKQL (reference sequence). The germline V and J ends were trimmed by 4 bases and 0 bases, with 5 bases remaining between them. CDR3 DNA (partial): TGTGCCAGCAGCTCAGGGAACCAAGACACCCAGTAC. This gives the protein CASSSGNQDTQY. The full CDR3 protein reads CASSSGNQDTQYF. The whole variable domain, filled in from reference TRBV4 and TRBJ2-5, reads ETAVFQTPNYHVTQVGNEVSFNCKQTLGHDTMYWYKQDSKKLLKIMFSYNNKQLIVNETVPRRFSPQSSDKAHLNLRIKSVEPEDSAVYLCASSSGNQDTQYFGPGTRLLVL.

There are a few counts of this clone. Gene names are mouse gene names. The read finishes 1 residue shy of the CDR3 end, and the germline J gene is used to complete it. This chain links TRBV4 with TRBJ1-5, with TRBD1 matching over 9 bases. V shed 5 bases and J 3 bases; nucleotides not matched to a gene: 5. The CDR3 consists of 15 residues. In germline, CDR1 is LGHDT, CDR2 YNNKQL (reference sequence). The sequenced CDR3 bases are TGTGCCAGCAGCCCTACAGGGGGCGTCAACCAGGCTCCGCTT. It yields the protein CASSPTGGVNQAPL. The whole CDR3 protein is CASSPTGGVNQAPLF.

Notes on this clone: Here the gene names and germline are mouse. The read terminates 1 residue before the CDR3 end, so the remaining end is supplied by the germline J gene. This chain joins TRBV19 and TRBJ2-1, with 14 bases identical to TRBD2. Germline V gene data show CDR1 as FNHDT and CDR2 as SITEND (reference sequence). The J segment lost 7 bases and the V segment lost 1 base, leaving 4 bases of the junction unmatched. This CDR3 is built from 16 residues. Incomplete CDR3 DNA: TGTGCCAGCAGTATACTCCGGGACTGGGGGGGCGCTGAGCAGTTC. Its protein is CASSILRDWGGAEQF. The full CDR3 protein is CASSILRDWGGAEQFF.

This clone was detected once. The listed genes are named as in mouse. The read halts 1 residue ahead of the CDR3 end, with the missing end drawn from the germline J gene. The chain recombines TRBV1 with TRBJ2-7; D is perhaps TRBD1 (6 bases). V shed 3 bases and J shed 3 bases, with 9 bases lying between them. Germline V CDR1 and CDR2: NSQYPW, LRSPGD (reference sequence). This CDR3 has 13 residues. Partial CDR3 DNA: TGCACCTGCAGTGCGGGACAAAACTATGAACAGTAC. Amino acids: CTCSAGQNYEQY. The CDR3 in full is CTCSAGQNYEQYF.